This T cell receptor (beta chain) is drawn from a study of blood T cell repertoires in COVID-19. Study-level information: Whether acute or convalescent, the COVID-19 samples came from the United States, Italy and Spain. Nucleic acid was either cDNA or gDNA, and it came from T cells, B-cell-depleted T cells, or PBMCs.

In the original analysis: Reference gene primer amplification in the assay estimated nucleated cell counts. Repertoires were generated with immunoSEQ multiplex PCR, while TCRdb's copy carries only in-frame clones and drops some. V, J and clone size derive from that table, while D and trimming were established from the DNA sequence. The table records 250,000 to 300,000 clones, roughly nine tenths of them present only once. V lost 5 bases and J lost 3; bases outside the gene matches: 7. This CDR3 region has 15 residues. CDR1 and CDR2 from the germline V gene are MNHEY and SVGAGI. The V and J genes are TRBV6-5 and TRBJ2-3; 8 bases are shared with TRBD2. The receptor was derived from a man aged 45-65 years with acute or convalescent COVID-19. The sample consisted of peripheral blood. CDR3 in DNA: TGTGCCAGCAGTCCTAGGACTAGCTCGACAGATACGCAGTATTTT. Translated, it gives CASSPRTSSTDTQYF.